Below, 9 T cell receptor beta chains from the same sample are listed, as sequenced in a study of CD8+ T cells in alopecia areata. Reverse transcribed after extraction, RNA yielded cDNA as the sequencing template. TCRdb keeps only in-frame clones here, not all; method: immunoSEQ multiplex PCR. The sample holds 80,000 to 100,000 clones, 41% seen once. Source material: CD4+ T cells sorted from blood. The receptor source for this set is a human donor with alopecia areata.

This clone has only a few counts. The chain links TRBV19 to TRBJ1-4; D ambiguous. The CDR3 loop spans 14 amino acids. CDR1 and CDR2 from the germline V gene are LNHDA and SQIVND (reference sequence). V lost 4 bases to trimming and J lost 5 bases, with 11 bases between them. CDR3 protein: CASSRSQNNEKLFF. Written as DNA, the CDR3 is TGTGCCAGTAGTAGGTCGCAGAACAATGAAAAACTGTTTTTT.

This clone has only one observation. The chain links TRBV4-3 to TRBJ2-1, with D tentatively TRBD2 (6 bases). The CDR3 spans 16 residues. CDR1 is LGHNA and CDR2 is YSLEER in the germline V gene. V gave up 0 bases and J gave up 7 bases, with 16 bases separating them. In DNA, the CDR3 is TGCGCCAGCAGCCAAGAACCCCAGGAGGGTGTAAATGAGCAGTTCTTC. It specifies CASSQEPQEGVNEQFF.

The V gene is TRBV29-1, the J gene TRBJ2-5, with D uncertain. Germline V CDR1 and CDR2: SQVTM, ANQGSEA. The V end was cut by 4 bases, the J end by 0 bases, with 3 bases between. The CDR3 length is 11 residues. The CDR3 DNA sequence: TGCAGCGTTGTATACCAAGAGACCCAGTACTTC. Translation gives CSVVYQETQYF.

The CDR3: CSVLSGAFNEKLFF. The CDR3 DNA reads TGCAGCGTTTTATCAGGGGCGTTTAATGAAAAACTGTTTTTT. The V call is TRBV29-1, the J call TRBJ1-4; D is perhaps TRBD1 (6 bases). The germline V gene has CDR1 SQVTM and CDR2 ANQGSEA. The V gene lost 5 bases and the J gene lost 4 bases, with 14 bases spanning the gap. The CDR3 is made up of 14 amino acids.

The V call is TRBV5-1, the J call TRBJ1-5; 7 bases align to TRBD1. The CDR3 is made up of 15 amino acids. Germline V gene data show CDR1 as SGHRS and CDR2 as YFSETQ. The J segment lost 2 bases and the V segment lost 0 bases, leaving 2 bases of the junction unmatched. For the CDR3, the DNA is TGCGCCAGCAGCTTGGAGGGGGCGGGCAATCAGCCCCAGCATTTT. Translation gives CASSLEGAGNQPQHF.

This rearrangement joins TRBV5-6 to TRBJ2-3; TRBD1 matches at 8 bases. This CDR3 has 13 residues. The V segment lost 4 bases and the J segment 4 bases; nucleotides outside the gene matches: 2. Per germline, CDR1 SGHDT and CDR2 YYEEEE. For the CDR3, the DNA is TGTGCCAGCAGCAAGACAGGGGCAGATACGCAGTATTTT. Translated: CASSKTGADTQYF.

This clone came up a few times. This sequence joins TRBV5-4 and TRBJ2-3, with D perhaps being TRBD1 or TRBD2 (6 bases each). The CDR3 extends over 14 amino acids. Trimming removed 1 base at V and 6 bases at J, with 12 bases between. The germline gives CDR1 SGHNT, CDR2 YYREEE (reference sequence). The CDR3 DNA sequence: TGTGCCAGCAGCTTGTGGACGGGGGCGGATACGCAGTATTTT. Protein product: CASSLWTGADTQYF.

V usage is TRBV7-2 and J usage is TRBJ2-3, with 7 bases fitting TRBD2. V lost 1 base to trimming and J lost 2 bases; unmatched junction nucleotides: 6. The CDR3 length is 16 residues. The germline V gene has CDR1 SGHTA and CDR2 FQGNSA. CDR3 loop: CASSLDPSGPTDTQYF. The CDR3 bases are TGTGCCAGCAGCTTAGACCCTAGCGGCCCCACAGATACGCAGTATTTT.

The chain links TRBV2 to TRBJ2-7, with D uncertain. The CDR3 extends over 12 amino acids. Germline loops: CDR1 SNHLY, CDR2 FYNNEI. V shed 1 base and J shed 2 bases, with 3 bases lying between them. The CDR3: CASSEVTYEQYF. The CDR3 DNA is TGTGCCAGCAGTGAAGTTACCTACGAGCAGTACTTC. Filled out from reference TRBV2 and TRBJ2-7, the complete variable domain reads EPEVTQTPSHQVTQMGQEVILRCVPISNHLYFYWYRQILGQKVEFLVSFYNNEISEKSEIFDDQFSVERPDGSNFTLKIRSTKLEDSAMYFCASSEVTYEQYFGPGTRLTVT.